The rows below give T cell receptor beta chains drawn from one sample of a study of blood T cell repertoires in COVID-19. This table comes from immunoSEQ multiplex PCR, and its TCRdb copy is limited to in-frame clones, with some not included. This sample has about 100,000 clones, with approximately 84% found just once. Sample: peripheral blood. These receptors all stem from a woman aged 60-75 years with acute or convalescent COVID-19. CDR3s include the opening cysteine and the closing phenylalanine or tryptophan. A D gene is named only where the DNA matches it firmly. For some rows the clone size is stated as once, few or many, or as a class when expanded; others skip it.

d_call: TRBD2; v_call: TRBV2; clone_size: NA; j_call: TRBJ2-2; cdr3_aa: CASRGLALSGELFF; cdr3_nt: TGTGCCAGCAGAGGACTAGCGTTGTCCGGGGAGCTGTTTTTT
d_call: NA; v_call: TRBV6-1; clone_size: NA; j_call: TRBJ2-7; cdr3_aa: CASSEVAQSYEQYF; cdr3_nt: TGTGCCAGCAGTGAAGTGGCACAGAGCTACGAGCAGTACTTC
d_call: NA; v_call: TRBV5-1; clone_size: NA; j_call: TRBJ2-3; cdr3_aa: CASSLSTVSTDTQYF; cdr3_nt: TGCGCCAGCAGCTTGTCGACAGTCAGCACAGATACGCAGTATTTT
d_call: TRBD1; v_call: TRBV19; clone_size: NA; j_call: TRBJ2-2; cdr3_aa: CASTGTGGWTGELFF; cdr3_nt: TGTGCCAGTACCGGGACAGGGGGATGGACCGGGGAGCTGTTTTTT
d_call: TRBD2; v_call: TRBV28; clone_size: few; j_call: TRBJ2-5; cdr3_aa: CASSLRGLQTQYF; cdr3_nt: TGTGCCAGCAGTTTGCGGGGGTTGCAGACCCAGTACTTC
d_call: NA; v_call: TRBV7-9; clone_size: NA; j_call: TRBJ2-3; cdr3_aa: CASSLPVSGQGHTDTQYF; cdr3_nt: TGTGCCAGCAGCTTACCCGTCTCTGGGCAGGGCCACACAGATACGCAGTATTTT
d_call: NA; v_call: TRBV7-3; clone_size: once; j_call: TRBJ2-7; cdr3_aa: CASSLKAGSRDEQYF; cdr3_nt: TGTGCCAGCAGCTTAAAGGCTGGTAGCCGAGACGAGCAGTACTTC
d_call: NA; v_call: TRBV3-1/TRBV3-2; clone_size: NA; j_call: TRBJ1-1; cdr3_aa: CASSQWGPSEAFF; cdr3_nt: TGTGCCAGCAGCCAATGGGGGCCTTCTGAAGCTTTCTTT
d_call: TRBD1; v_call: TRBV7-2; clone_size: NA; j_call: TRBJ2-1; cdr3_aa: CASSSDRPEQFF; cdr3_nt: TGTGCCAGCAGCTCGGACAGGCCTGAGCAGTTCTTC
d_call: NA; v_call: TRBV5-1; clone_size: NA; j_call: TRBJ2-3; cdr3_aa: CASTEGVPGTDTQYF; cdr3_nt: TGCGCCAGCACCGAGGGAGTCCCTGGCACAGATACGCAGTATTTT
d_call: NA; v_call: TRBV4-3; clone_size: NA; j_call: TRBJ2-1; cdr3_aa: CASSRGAPGQSSYNEQFF; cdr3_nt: TGCGCCAGCAGCCGAGGGGCACCGGGACAAAGCTCCTACAATGAGCAGTTCTTC
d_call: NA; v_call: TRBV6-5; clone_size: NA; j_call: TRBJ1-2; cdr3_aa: CASKLARNYGYTF; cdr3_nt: TGTGCCAGCAAGCTCGCGAGAAACTATGGCTACACCTTC
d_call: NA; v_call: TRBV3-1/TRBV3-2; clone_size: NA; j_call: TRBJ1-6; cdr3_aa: CASSQGWGDNSPLHF; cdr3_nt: TGTGCCAGCAGCCAAGGTTGGGGGGACAATTCACCCCTCCACTTT
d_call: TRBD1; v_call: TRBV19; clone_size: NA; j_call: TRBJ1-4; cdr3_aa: CASSTDRVRLFF; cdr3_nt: TGTGCCAGTAGTACCGACAGGGTACGACTGTTTTTT
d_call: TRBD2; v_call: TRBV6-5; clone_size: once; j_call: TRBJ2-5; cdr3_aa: CASSFFRGGDETQYF; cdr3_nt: TGTGCCAGCAGTTTTTTCCGCGGGGGGGACGAGACCCAGTACTTC
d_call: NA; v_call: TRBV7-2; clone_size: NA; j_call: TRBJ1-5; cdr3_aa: CASSLGGRNQPQHF; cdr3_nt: TGTGCCAGCAGCTTAGGTGGGCGAAATCAGCCCCAGCATTTT
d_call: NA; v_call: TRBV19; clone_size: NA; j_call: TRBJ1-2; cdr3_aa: CASSIGNSNYGYTF; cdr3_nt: TGTGCCAGTAGTATAGGTAACAGCAACTATGGCTACACCTTC
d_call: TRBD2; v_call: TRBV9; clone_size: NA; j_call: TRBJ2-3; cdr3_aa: CASSVGPSGGAVDTQYF; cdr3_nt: TGTGCCAGCAGCGTAGGTCCCAGCGGGGGGGCGGTAGATACGCAGTATTTT
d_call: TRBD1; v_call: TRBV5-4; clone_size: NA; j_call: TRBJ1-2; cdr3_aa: CASSSDRIYGYTF; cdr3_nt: TGTGCCAGCAGCTCGGACAGGATTTATGGCTACACCTTC
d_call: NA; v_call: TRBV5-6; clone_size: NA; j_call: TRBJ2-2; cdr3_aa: CASNPTPGRGGELFF; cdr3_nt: TGTGCCAGCAACCCCACCCCCGGTCGTGGCGGGGAGCTGTTTTTT
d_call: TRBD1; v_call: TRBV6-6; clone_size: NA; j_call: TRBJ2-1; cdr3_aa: CASRTDRGRTYNEQFF; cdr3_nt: TGTGCCAGCAGAACGGACAGGGGGCGGACCTACAATGAGCAGTTCTTC
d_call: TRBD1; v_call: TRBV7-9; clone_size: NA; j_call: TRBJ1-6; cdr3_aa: CASSYRDRGSPLHF; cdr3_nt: TGTGCCAGCAGCTATCGGGACAGGGGTTCACCCCTCCACTTT
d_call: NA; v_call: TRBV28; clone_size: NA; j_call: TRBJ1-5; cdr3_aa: CATSFRGRNQPQHF; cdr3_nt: TGTGCCACCTCATTTCGGGGTCGCAATCAGCCCCAGCATTTT
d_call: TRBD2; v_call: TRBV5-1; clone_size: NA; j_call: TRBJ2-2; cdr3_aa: CASSLGGGLNTGELFF; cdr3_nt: TGCGCCAGCAGCTTGGGCGGGGGACTGAACACCGGGGAGCTGTTTTTT
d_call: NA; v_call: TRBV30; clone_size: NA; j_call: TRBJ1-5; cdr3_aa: CAWSRQETQPQHF; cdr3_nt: TGTGCCTGGAGTAGACAGGAGACTCAGCCCCAGCATTTT
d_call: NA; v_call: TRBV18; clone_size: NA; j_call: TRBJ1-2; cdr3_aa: CASSPSRDMPLGYTF; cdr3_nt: TGTGCCAGCTCACCAAGCCGGGACATGCCGCTTGGCTACACCTTC
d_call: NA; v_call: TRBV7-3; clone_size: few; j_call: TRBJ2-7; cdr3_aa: CASSLSDSYEQYF; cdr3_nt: TGTGCCAGCAGCTTATCAGACAGCTACGAGCAGTACTTC
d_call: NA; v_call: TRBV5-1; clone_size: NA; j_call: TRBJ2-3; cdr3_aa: CASSLIWGSQGTDTQYF; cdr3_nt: TGCGCCAGCAGCTTGATATGGGGTAGTCAGGGTACAGATACGCAGTATTTT
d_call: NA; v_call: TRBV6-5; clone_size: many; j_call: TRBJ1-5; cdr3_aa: CASTSLGESNQPQHF; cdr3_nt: TGTGCCAGCACCTCACTAGGAGAAAGCAATCAGCCCCAGCATTTT
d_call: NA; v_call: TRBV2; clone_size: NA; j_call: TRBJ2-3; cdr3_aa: CASRGGATDTQYF; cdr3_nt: TGTGCCAGCAGGGGGGGGGCGACAGATACGCAGTATTTT
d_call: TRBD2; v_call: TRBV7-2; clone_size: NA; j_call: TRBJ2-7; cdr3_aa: CASSLTSGSYEQYF; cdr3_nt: TGTGCCAGCAGCTTAACTAGCGGCTCCTACGAGCAGTACTTC
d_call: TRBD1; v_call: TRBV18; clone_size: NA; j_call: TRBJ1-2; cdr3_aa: CASSPGDRPEENYGYTF; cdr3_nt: TGTGCCAGCTCCCCAGGGGACAGACCCGAAGAAAACTATGGCTACACCTTC
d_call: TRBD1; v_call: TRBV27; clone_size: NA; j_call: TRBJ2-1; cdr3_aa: CASSGTGTGFGSTQFF; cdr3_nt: TGTGCCAGCAGTGGGACCGGGACAGGGTTTGGGTCTACGCAGTTCTTC
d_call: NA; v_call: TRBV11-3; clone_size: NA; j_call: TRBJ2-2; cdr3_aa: CASSLILAGELFF; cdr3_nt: TGTGCCAGCAGCTTAATCCTAGCCGGGGAGCTGTTTTTT
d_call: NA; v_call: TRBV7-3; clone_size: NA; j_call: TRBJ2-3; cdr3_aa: CASSTRGLSDTQYF; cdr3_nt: TGTGCCAGCAGCACACGGGGTCTTTCGGATACGCAGTATTTT
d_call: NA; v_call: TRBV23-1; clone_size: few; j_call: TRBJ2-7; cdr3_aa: CASSTGSYEQYF; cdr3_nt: TGCGCCAGCAGTACGGGAAGCTACGAGCAGTACTTC
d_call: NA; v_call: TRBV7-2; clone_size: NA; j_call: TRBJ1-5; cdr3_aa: CASSLGGTSNQPQHF; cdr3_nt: TGTGCCAGCAGCTTAGGGGGGACAAGCAATCAGCCCCAGCATTTT
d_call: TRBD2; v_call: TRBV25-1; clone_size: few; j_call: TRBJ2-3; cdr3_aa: CASSLGGASADTQYF; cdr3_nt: TGTGCCAGCAGCCTCGGGGGGGCCTCTGCAGATACGCAGTATTTT
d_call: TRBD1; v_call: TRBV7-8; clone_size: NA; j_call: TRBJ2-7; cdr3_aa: CASSNHRGTQYF; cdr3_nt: TGTGCCAGCAGCAACCACAGGGGGACGCAGTACTTC
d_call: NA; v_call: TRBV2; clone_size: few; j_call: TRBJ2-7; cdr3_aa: CASTRLSSSYEQYF; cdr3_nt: TGTGCCAGCACCAGACTATCGAGCTCCTACGAGCAGTACTTC
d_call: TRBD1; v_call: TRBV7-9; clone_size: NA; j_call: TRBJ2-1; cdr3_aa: CASSLGGQGGHEQFF; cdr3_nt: TGTGCCAGCAGCTTAGGGGGACAGGGGGGACATGAGCAGTTCTTC
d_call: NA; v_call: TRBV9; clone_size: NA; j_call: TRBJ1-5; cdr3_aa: CASSALEGGQPQHF; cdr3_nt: TGTGCCAGCAGCGCTCTTGAAGGGGGTCAGCCCCAGCATTTT